This TCR beta chain was captured in a study of blood T cell repertoires in COVID-19. In the study overall: T cells, B-cell-depleted T cells, or PBMCs provided the cDNA or gDNA that served as material.

CDR1 is MGHDK and CDR2 is SYGVNS in the germline V gene. The CDR3 consists of 12 residues. V lost 4 bases and J lost 4, with 5 bases in between. Produced via immunoSEQ multiplex PCR; TCRdb's table is partial and in-frame only. The sample lists 210,000 or so clones; approximately 90% were seen once. The sample consisted of peripheral blood. This TCR was sampled from a young woman who had recovered from COVID-19. V is TRBV25-1 and J is TRBJ2-1; no firm D call. CDR3 coding DNA: TGTGCCAGCAGTGGAGTTTACAATGAGCAGTTCTTC. Translation: CASSGVYNEQFF.